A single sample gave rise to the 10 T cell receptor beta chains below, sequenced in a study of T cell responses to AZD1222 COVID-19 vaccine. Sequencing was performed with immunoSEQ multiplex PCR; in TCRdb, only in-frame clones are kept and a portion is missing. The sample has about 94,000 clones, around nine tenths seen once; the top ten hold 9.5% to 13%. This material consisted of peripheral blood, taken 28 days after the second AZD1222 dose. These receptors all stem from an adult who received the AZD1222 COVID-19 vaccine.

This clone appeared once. In nucleotides, the CDR3 is TGCGCCAGCATAGGGCGGGGGGGCGAAGAGACCCAGTACTTC. It translates to CASIGRGGEETQYF. V is TRBV10-2 and J is TRBJ2-5; 9 positions agree with TRBD2. Unmatched junction bases numbered 6, after V lost 7 bases and J lost 3 bases. The CDR3 has 14 residues. Germline V CDR1 and CDR2: WSHSY, SAAADI.

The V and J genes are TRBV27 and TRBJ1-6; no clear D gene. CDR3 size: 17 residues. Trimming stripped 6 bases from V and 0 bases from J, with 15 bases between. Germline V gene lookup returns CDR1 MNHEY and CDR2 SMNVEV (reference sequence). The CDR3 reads CASSRDLLSSYNSPLHF. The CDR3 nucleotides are TGTGCCAGCAGCCGAGATCTTTTGAGCTCCTATAATTCACCCCTCCACTTT.

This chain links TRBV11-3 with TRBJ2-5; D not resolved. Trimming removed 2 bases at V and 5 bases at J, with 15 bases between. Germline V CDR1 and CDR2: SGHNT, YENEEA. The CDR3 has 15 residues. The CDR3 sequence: CASSLNRVVEETQYF. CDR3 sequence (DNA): TGTGCCAGCAGCTTAAATCGGGTTGTGGAGGAGACCCAGTACTTC.

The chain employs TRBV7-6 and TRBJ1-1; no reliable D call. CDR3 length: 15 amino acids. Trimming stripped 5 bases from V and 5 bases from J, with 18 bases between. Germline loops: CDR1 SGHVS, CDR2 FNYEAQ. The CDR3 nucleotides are TGTGCCAGCAGCCCCACCAATAGATTGGGAACTGAAGCTTTCTTT. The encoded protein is CASSPTNRLGTEAFF.

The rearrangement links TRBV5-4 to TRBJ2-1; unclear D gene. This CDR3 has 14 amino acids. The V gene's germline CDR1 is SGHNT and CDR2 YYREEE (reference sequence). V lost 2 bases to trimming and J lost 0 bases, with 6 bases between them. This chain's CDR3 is CASSLLSSYNEQFF. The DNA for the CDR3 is TGTGCCAGCAGCTTACTCAGCTCCTACAATGAGCAGTTCTTC.

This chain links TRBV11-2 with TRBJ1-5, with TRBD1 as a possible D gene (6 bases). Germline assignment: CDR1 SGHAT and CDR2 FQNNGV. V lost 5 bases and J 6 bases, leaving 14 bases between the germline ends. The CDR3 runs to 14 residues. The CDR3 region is CASSQGRASQPQHF. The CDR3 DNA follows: TGTGCCAGCAGCCAGGGGCGGGCCTCTCAGCCCCAGCATTTT.

The CDR3 protein is CATRWGQGAGELFF. CDR3 DNA sequence: TGTGCCACCAGGTGGGGACAGGGGGCCGGGGAGCTGTTTTTT. The chain links TRBV15 to TRBJ2-2; 11 nucleotides agree with TRBD1. CDR1 and CDR2 (germline): LNHNV, YYDKDF (reference sequence). With V trimmed by 6 bases and J by 6 bases, 3 bases remained unmatched. This CDR3 region has 14 residues.

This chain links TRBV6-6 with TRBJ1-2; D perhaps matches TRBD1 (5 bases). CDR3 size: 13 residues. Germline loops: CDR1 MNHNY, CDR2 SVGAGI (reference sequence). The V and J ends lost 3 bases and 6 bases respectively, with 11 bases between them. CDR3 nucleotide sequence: TGTGCCAGCAGTTATGGGGGACGGGATGGCTACACCTTC. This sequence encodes CASSYGGRDGYTF.

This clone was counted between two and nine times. The CDR3 loop is CASGSSAVSSYEQYF. The CDR3 DNA reads TGTGCCAGCGGATCTTCGGCAGTAAGCTCCTACGAGCAGTACTTC. The rearrangement uses TRBV7-9 and TRBJ2-7; D unresolved. The CDR3 length is 15 residues. Germline V gives CDR1 SEHNR, CDR2 FQNEAQ (reference sequence). Trimming took off 8 bases at V and 0 bases at J, with 17 bases between the two ends.

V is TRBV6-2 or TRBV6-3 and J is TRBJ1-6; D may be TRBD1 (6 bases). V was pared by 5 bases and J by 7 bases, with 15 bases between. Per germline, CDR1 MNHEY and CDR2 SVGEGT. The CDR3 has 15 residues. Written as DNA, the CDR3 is TGTGCCAGCAGTCCCTCGGACAGTCGGAATTCACCCCTCCACTTT. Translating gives CASSPSDSRNSPLHF.